The 30 T cell receptor beta chains below were found in one sample sequenced in a study of blood T cell repertoires in COVID-19. The data were produced by immunoSEQ multiplex PCR, yet TCRdb's version contains in-frame clones alone and is incomplete. The repertoire holds approximately 200,000 clones, about nine tenths seen once, with approximately 1.7% in the top ten. The sequenced sample consisted of peripheral blood. These receptors originate from a man between 70 and 80 years old with acute or convalescent COVID-19.

The rearrangement joins TRBV4-2 to TRBJ2-3; 10 nucleotides line up with TRBD1. J was trimmed by 4 bases and V by 3 bases; bases with no gene match: 7. CDR1 is LGHNA and CDR2 is YNFKEQ in the germline V gene. The CDR3 is 16 amino acids. The DNA for the CDR3 is TGTGCCAGCAGCCACACCGGGACAGGGGAGGCAGATACGCAGTATTTT. It yields the protein CASSHTGTGEADTQYF.

This chain links TRBV27 with TRBJ2-1; no definite D call. The CDR3 contains 13 residues. Germline CDR1 reads MNHEY; CDR2 reads SMNVEV (reference sequence). The ends were cut back, 5 bases at V and 7 bases at J, with 12 bases in the middle. CDR3 sequence: CASSRTPGNEQFF. The CDR3 coding sequence is TGTGCCAGCAGTCGCACTCCCGGTAATGAGCAGTTCTTC.

This chain links TRBV7-2 with TRBJ1-6; D unclear. Germline-derived CDR1 and CDR2 are SGHTA and FQGNSA. Trimming shortened V by 8 bases and J by 9 bases, and 14 bases separated the two germline ends. This CDR3 contains 13 residues. CDR3 sequence reads: CASSPRDLSPLHF. The CDR3 bases are TGTGCCAGCTCCCCCCGGGATCTTTCACCCCTCCACTTT.

The chain has TRBV6-6 and TRBJ2-3; 7 bases are a match to TRBD2. Unmatched junction bases numbered 4, after V lost 7 bases and J lost 0 bases. Looked up from germline, CDR1 is MNHNY and CDR2 is SVGAGI (reference sequence). CDR3 length equals 14 residues. CDR3 in amino acids: CASTWGGSTDTQYF. The CDR3 nucleotides read TGTGCCAGCACCTGGGGGGGGAGCACAGATACGCAGTATTTT.

This rearrangement joins TRBV5-1 to TRBJ2-7; a possible D gene is TRBD2 (7 bases). The CDR3 runs to 14 residues. Germline CDR1 is SGHRS and CDR2 is YFSETQ. Trimming took off 0 bases at V and 5 bases at J, with 12 bases between the two ends. This chain's CDR3 is CASSLEGRDNEQYF. The CDR3 nucleotides read TGCGCCAGCAGCTTGGAGGGGAGGGACAACGAGCAGTACTTC. Looking up the rest from reference TRBV5-1 and TRBJ2-7 gives the full variable domain: KAGVTQTPRYLIKTRGQQVTLSCSPISGHRSVSWYQQTPGQGLQFLFEYFSETQRNKGNFPGRFSGRQFSNSRSEMNVSTLELGDSALYLCASSLEGRDNEQYFGPGTRLTVT.

The chain combines TRBV18 with TRBJ1-5, with D hard to call. Trimming took 6 bases from V and 4 from J, leaving 16 bases between them. The CDR3 is 15 amino acids. Germline V lookup: CDR1 KGHSH, CDR2 LQKENI. The chain's CDR3 is CASSRTLQTNQPQHF. The CDR3 DNA reads TGTGCCAGCTCGCGAACGTTACAGACAAATCAGCCCCAGCATTTT.

This CDR3 reads CASSLEQGSQYF. The CDR3 nucleotides read TGCGCCAGCAGCTTGGAGCAGGGATCCCAGTACTTC. This sequence joins TRBV5-1 and TRBJ2-5; tentatively, D is TRBD1 (5 bases). Germline V gene sequence: CDR1 SGHRS, CDR2 YFSETQ. This CDR3 is 12 amino acids long. V lost 0 bases and J lost 9, with 9 bases in between.

V gene TRBV5-6 combines with J gene TRBJ2-2; TRBD2 matches at 7 bases. The CDR3 covers 15 residues. The ends lost 0 bases at V and 4 bases at J; junction bases unmatched: 3. The V gene's germline CDR1 is SGHDT and CDR2 YYEEEE. CDR3 coding DNA: TGTGCCAGCAGCTTGGGACTAGCAGGCACCGGGGAGCTGTTTTTT. Protein product: CASSLGLAGTGELFF.

The chain combines TRBV30 with TRBJ2-3; TRBD1 agrees at 9 bases. CDR1 is GTSNPN, CDR2 SVGIG, per germline (reference sequence). The CDR3 has 13 residues. With V trimmed by 1 base and J by 4 bases, 0 bases remained unmatched. CDR3 protein: CAWSGQGADTQYF. CDR3 sequence (DNA): TGTGCCTGGAGTGGACAGGGGGCAGATACGCAGTATTTT. Based on the CDR3 plus reference TRBV30 and TRBJ2-3, the full variable domain is SQTIHQWPATLVQPVGSPLSLECTVEGTSNPNLYWYRQAAGRGLQLLFYSVGIGQISSEVPQNLSASRPQDRQFILSSKKLLLSDSGFYLCAWSGQGADTQYFGPGTRLTVL.

This chain uses TRBV11-2 with TRBJ2-3; TRBD2 aligns across 12 bases. Losses at the gene ends were 5 bases for V and 4 bases for J; bases not matched to a gene: 10. This CDR3 comprises 17 residues. In germline, CDR1 is SGHAT, CDR2 FQNNGV. The CDR3 DNA is TGTGCCAGCAGCGTAAGGCCTAGCGGGAGGGCCTCAGATACGCAGTATTTT. Translating gives CASSVRPSGRASDTQYF. Looking up the rest from reference TRBV11-2 and TRBJ2-3 gives the full variable domain: EAGVAQSPRYKIIEKRQSVAFWCNPISGHATLYWYQQILGQGPKLLIQFQNNGVVDDSQLPKDRFSAERLKGVDSTLKIQPAKLEDSAVYLCASSVRPSGRASDTQYFGPGTRLTVL.

The chain employs TRBV27 and TRBJ1-6; D is possibly TRBD1 (5 bases). This CDR3 region has 16 residues. V was trimmed by 3 bases and J by 4 bases, leaving 13 bases between them. Germline lookup yields CDR1 MNHEY and CDR2 SMNVEV (reference sequence). In DNA form, the CDR3 reads TGTGCCAGCAGTTTTTTCCAGGGACTGTATAATTCACCCCTCCACTTT. This sequence encodes CASSFFQGLYNSPLHF.

The CDR3, as DNA: TGTGCCAGCAGAGAGACTAGCGGACAAACCTACGAGCAGTACTTC. It encodes CASRETSGQTYEQYF. J is TRBJ2-7 and V is TRBV27; 9 nucleotides align to TRBD2. This CDR3 contains 15 residues. Germline loops: CDR1 MNHEY, CDR2 SMNVEV (reference sequence). V dropped 6 bases and J dropped 2; count of bases not matched to a gene: 8.

The DNA for the CDR3 is TGTGCCAGCAGTACGGGACTAGCGGACTGGCTGTTTTTT. This codes for CASSTGLADWLFF. The chain has TRBV27 and TRBJ2-2; 11 positions agree with TRBD2. The trim removed 5 bases at V and 13 bases at J, leaving 6 bases unmatched. CDR1 and CDR2 from the germline V gene are MNHEY and SMNVEV (reference sequence). This CDR3 is 13 amino acids long.

This clone was counted a single time. This chain connects TRBV28 to TRBJ2-7; 11 bases agree with TRBD2. Germline V lookup: CDR1 MDHEN, CDR2 SYDVKM. This CDR3 is 15 amino acids long. With V trimmed by 4 bases and J by 3 bases, 5 bases remained unmatched. The CDR3 region is CASSSSGTSGYEQYF. The DNA for the CDR3 is TGTGCCAGCAGTTCCTCCGGGACTAGCGGCTACGAGCAGTACTTC.

The chain joins TRBV18 to TRBJ1-3; D might be TRBD1 (6 bases). The CDR3 consists of 17 residues. Trimming removed 3 bases from V and 0 bases from J, with 15 bases in between. The V gene's germline CDR1 is KGHSH and CDR2 LQKENI. CDR3 DNA sequence: TGTGCCAGCTCACCCACGGGACACTCGAGCTCTGGAAACACCATATATTTT. It specifies CASSPTGHSSSGNTIYF.

V and J are TRBV2 and TRBJ2-4; 7 positions agree with TRBD2. The CDR3 runs 12 residues. The J segment lost 6 bases and the V segment lost 6 bases, leaving 2 bases of the junction unmatched. Germline values: CDR1 SNHLY, CDR2 FYNNEI. The CDR3 DNA reads TGTGCCAGCAGGGGGAGGGGAAACATTCAGTACTTC. This encodes CASRGRGNIQYF.

The chain recombines TRBV7-3 with TRBJ2-1; 8 bases match TRBD1. This CDR3 is 15 amino acids long. The trim removed 6 bases at V and 3 bases at J, leaving 7 bases unmatched. Germline V gives CDR1 SGHTA, CDR2 FQGTGA. DNA for the CDR3: TGTGCCAGCAGTACCACAGGGGGAGTCTACAATGAGCAGTTCTTC. Its translation: CASSTTGGVYNEQFF.

The rearrangement links TRBV29-1 to TRBJ2-2, with 10 positions matching TRBD2. V dropped 2 bases and J dropped 0; count of bases not matched to a gene: 6. Germline V gene lookup returns CDR1 SQVTM and CDR2 ANQGSEA. There are 17 residues in the CDR3. This CDR3 is CSVEPRLAGTNTGELFF. The CDR3 DNA sequence: TGCAGCGTTGAACCCCGACTAGCGGGTACGAACACCGGGGAGCTGTTTTTT.

The J gene is TRBJ2-6, the V gene TRBV27, with 8 bases matching TRBD2. The length of the CDR3 is 15 residues. The germline V gene encodes CDR1 MNHEY and CDR2 SMNVEV (reference sequence). Germline trimming cut 6 bases from V and 1 base from J; bases unmatched to any gene: 2. Here the CDR3 reads CASRRGDSGANVLTF. CDR3 sequence (DNA): TGTGCCAGCAGGCGGGGGGATTCTGGGGCCAACGTCCTGACTTTC.

This chain connects TRBV7-2 to TRBJ1-5; 9 bases agree with TRBD1. CDR3 length: 15 amino acids. With V trimmed by 5 bases and J by 4 bases, 6 bases remained unmatched. Germline CDR1 is SGHTA and CDR2 is FQGNSA. CDR3 sequence reads: CASSPWTGANQPQHF. DNA of the CDR3: TGTGCCAGCAGCCCCTGGACAGGGGCAAATCAGCCCCAGCATTTT.

V is TRBV6-5 and J is TRBJ2-7, with TRBD1 as a possible D gene (6 bases). From germline, CDR1 is MNHEY and CDR2 SVGAGI. The CDR3 length is 12 residues. The ends were cut back, 4 bases at V and 3 bases at J, with 7 bases in the middle. The CDR3 here is CASSFRGYEQYF. In DNA form, the CDR3 reads TGTGCCAGCAGTTTCAGGGGCTACGAGCAGTACTTC.

In this sample, this clone turned up once. This chain connects TRBV5-1 to TRBJ2-6; the match to TRBD1 covers 10 bases. Germline V gene sequence: CDR1 SGHRS, CDR2 YFSETQ. V dropped 4 bases and J dropped 0; count of bases not matched to a gene: 7. The CDR3 runs to 18 residues. The CDR3: CASSKSTGGGSGANVLTF. CDR3 DNA: TGCGCCAGCAGCAAGTCGACAGGGGGCGGCTCTGGGGCCAACGTCCTGACTTTC. Drawing the rest from reference TRBV5-1 and TRBJ2-6, the complete variable domain is KAGVTQTPRYLIKTRGQQVTLSCSPISGHRSVSWYQQTPGQGLQFLFEYFSETQRNKGNFPGRFSGRQFSNSRSEMNVSTLELGDSALYLCASSKSTGGGSGANVLTFGAGSRLTVL.

The gene calls are TRBV5-1 and TRBJ2-1; 13 bases line up with TRBD2. The CDR3 runs 19 residues. Germline lookup yields CDR1 SGHRS and CDR2 YFSETQ. V lost 3 bases to trimming and J lost 10 bases; unmatched junction nucleotides: 19. The CDR3 bases are TGCGCCAGCAGCTCAGCCGGGACTAGCGGGGACCGTCCGCGCTCGGAGCAGTTCTTC. Protein: CASSSAGTSGDRPRSEQFF.

The chain uses TRBV6-6 and TRBJ1-2; no firm D call. The CDR3 totals 13 residues. Germline CDR1 is MNHNY and CDR2 is SVGAGI (reference sequence). Deletions cut 7 bases from V and 1 base from J, with 10 bases between. The CDR3 protein is CASNPGVNYGYTF. CDR3 nucleotides: TGTGCCAGCAACCCCGGGGTTAACTATGGCTACACCTTC.

A word on this clone: A junction end diverges from the germline sequence, so it may reflect a read error. The V call is TRBV7-7, the J call TRBJ2-7; TRBD2 is a possible D gene (6 bases). The CDR3 loop spans 13 amino acids. Germline CDR1 reads SSHAT; CDR2 reads FNYEAQ (reference sequence). The CDR3 loop reads CASSPVEGGEQYF. In DNA, the CDR3 is TGTGCTAGCAGCCCTGTGGAGGGAGGTGAGCAGTACTTC.

The J gene is TRBJ2-5, the V gene TRBV9, with 7 bases that match TRBD1. V was clipped by 4 bases and J by 6 bases; unmatched bases: 9. The CDR3 is 14 amino acids. Germline assignment: CDR1 SGDLS and CDR2 YYNGEE. In DNA, the CDR3 is TGTGCCAGCAGCTTAACGACAGGGCCCCAGACCCAGTACTTC. Residues: CASSLTTGPQTQYF. The full variable domain, completed using reference TRBV9 and TRBJ2-5, is DSGVTQTPKHLITATGQRVTLRCSPRSGDLSVYWYQQSLDQGLQFLIQYYNGEERAKGNILERFSAQQFPDLHSELNLSSLELGDSALYFCASSLTTGPQTQYFGPGTRLLVL.

The chain combines TRBV19 with TRBJ2-5, with 10 bases lining up with TRBD1. CDR3 length equals 13 residues. The germline V gene encodes CDR1 LNHDA and CDR2 SQIVND (reference sequence). Trimming removed 8 bases from V and 5 bases from J; junction bases left unmatched: 5. The CDR3 DNA sequence: TGTGCCAGTCGGGACAGGGGTAGGGAGACCCAGTACTTC. Protein: CASRDRGRETQYF.

The chain carries TRBV3-1 (or the pseudogene TRBV3-2) and TRBJ2-1; 7 nucleotides align to TRBD2. The CDR3 totals 14 residues. V was pared by 4 bases and J by 5 bases, with 5 bases of the junction left unmatched. Looked up from germline, CDR1 is LGHDT and CDR2 is YNNKEL (reference sequence). Here the CDR3 reads CASSRIGLDNEQFF. CDR3 DNA: TGTGCCAGCAGCCGGATAGGACTAGACAATGAGCAGTTCTTC.

V usage is TRBV10-3 and J usage is TRBJ2-1; 7 bases map to TRBD1. CDR3 size: 14 residues. After removal of 6 bases from V and 2 bases from J, the junction contained 4 bases not matched to a gene. Germline values: CDR1 ENHRY, CDR2 SYGVKD. This chain's CDR3 is CAIRPGQPYNEQFF. The CDR3, as DNA: TGTGCCATCAGACCGGGACAGCCCTACAATGAGCAGTTCTTC.

This rearrangement joins TRBV7-9 to TRBJ1-5; possible D gene TRBD1, 6 bases. Germline CDR1 SEHNR, CDR2 FQNEAQ (reference sequence). This CDR3 has 14 amino acids. V was clipped by 5 bases and J by 5 bases, with 13 bases between them. The CDR3 region has the DNA TGTGCCAGCAGCCCAGGGGCAGCCGATCAGCCCCAGCATTTT. Protein product: CASSPGAADQPQHF.